This T cell receptor beta chain was sequenced during a study of cytomegalovirus exposure and HLA in healthy donors. Study context: Falling in the Caucasian-associated ancestry cluster were about four fifths of under 450 genotyped donors.

It was with 60 Vbeta and 13 Jbeta primers that the PCR ran. Sequencing was performed with immunoSEQ multiplex PCR; in TCRdb, only in-frame clones are kept and a portion is missing. The sample lists roughly 120,000 clones, around 80% seen once, with less than 3% in the top ten. CDR3 length: 15 amino acids. Germline lookup yields CDR1 SGHVS and CDR2 FQNEAQ. V lost 5 bases and J lost 1, with 15 bases in between. This clonotype was obtained from a woman aged 40-49 years in good health and CMV-seropositive. The sequencing sample was made of PBMCs. This sequence joins TRBV7-8 and TRBJ2-7, with D tentatively TRBD1 (8 bases). The CDR3 bases are TGTGCCAGCAGCCCCACAGGGGGGGGTTCCTACGAGCAGTACTTC. Protein: CASSPTGGGSYEQYF.